This TCR beta chain was captured in a study of cytomegalovirus exposure and HLA in healthy donors. General study findings and limits: Excluded were some V segments that proved indistinguishable, including TRBV6-2 and TRBV6-3.

Amplification used 60 Vbeta primers and 13 Jbeta primers. Libraries were prepared by immunoSEQ multiplex PCR; TCRdb keeps only in-frame clonotypes and omits some of them. The sample contains fewer than 200,000 clones, more than 70% of which appear only once. Trimming stripped 5 bases from V and 2 bases from J, with 18 bases between. Germline lookup yields CDR1 SEHNR and CDR2 FQNEAQ (reference sequence). The CDR3 has 16 residues. Concerning this clone itself: Its antigen is still unknown.

Specimen: PBMCs. This sequence joins TRBV7-9 and TRBJ2-5; D ambiguous. The origin of this receptor is a woman aged 45-65 years in good health and CMV-seropositive. The CDR3 is CASSPLTLDAQETQYF. The DNA for the CDR3 is TGTGCCAGCAGCCCGCTGACCCTAGATGCACAAGAGACCCAGTACTTC.